These T cell receptor beta chains were read from a single sample in a study of memory CD4+ T cells and cytomegalovirus serostatus. TCRdb's copy holds only in-frame clones and misses some; the assay was immunoSEQ multiplex PCR. Counted here are tens of thousands of clones, 82% occurring once; the ten biggest clones make up under 0.5%. The sequenced material came from memory CD4+ T cells from blood. These receptors were obtained from an adult in good health and CMV-seronegative. Some clones in this sample may be carry-over from other donors' samples. The conserved cysteine and the conserved F or W are not part of the CDR3 here. The D gene is left open where the match is weak. Some rows mark clone size as missing; the rest say once, few, many or name a class of expanded clone.

j_call	v_call	d_call	clone_size	cdr3_aa
TRBJ2-7	TRBV5-1	TRBD2	.	ASSPGSAGGSYEQY
TRBJ1-2	TRBV4-1	.	few	ASSQAKGGYT
TRBJ2-5	TRBV5-1	.	few	ASSFDLGETQY
TRBJ2-7	TRBV9	.	.	ASSLQLDTPLHEQY
TRBJ2-1	TRBV5-1	TRBD2	once	ASSGIAGDYNNEQF
TRBJ2-3	TRBV7-9	TRBD2	.	ASIKPRLAGNTDTQY
TRBJ2-1	TRBV9	.	.	ASSAEGRGPYNEQF
TRBJ1-2	TRBV5-4	.	.	ASSFDQAGRDGYT
TRBJ2-6	TRBV7-3	.	.	ASSPQASSGANVLT
TRBJ2-7	TRBV2	.	.	ASSGFDPPY
TRBJ2-2	TRBV6-4	TRBD2	.	ASRGLANTGELF
TRBJ2-2	TRBV4-2	TRBD2	.	ASSQRLAGVNTGELF
TRBJ2-7	TRBV19	.	.	ASSSWRGEQY
TRBJ2-7	TRBV28	.	.	ASSATIYEQY
TRBJ2-3	TRBV30	.	few	AWSPVGDTQY
TRBJ2-3	TRBV28	TRBD2	.	ASSPGTRISKTDTQY
TRBJ1-5	TRBV28	.	.	AAQRSPGQPQH
TRBJ2-5	TRBV7-9	.	.	ASSPGLGGARGQETQY
TRBJ2-3	TRBV6-6	.	.	ASSYSKTDTQY
TRBJ2-2	TRBV28	.	.	ASSPGALEAGELF
TRBJ1-1	TRBV9	.	.	ASSAQVYTEAF
TRBJ1-5	TRBV23-1	TRBD1	.	ARSGQGFGQPQH
TRBJ2-7	TRBV7-2	TRBD2	.	ASSLAGREQY
TRBJ1-4	TRBV28	TRBD1	.	ASSRAGTGNEKLF
TRBJ2-1	TRBV5-1	.	.	ASSLVRNSVPRSSYNEQF
TRBJ2-3	TRBV7-8	.	few	ASSLKGGGGRATDTQY
TRBJ2-5	TRBV5-3	TRBD1	.	ARSLAQPGGIGETQY
TRBJ2-7	TRBV28	.	.	ASSSQLYEQY
TRBJ2-1	TRBV25-1	TRBD2	.	ASSGRGSGVNEQF
TRBJ2-2	TRBV7-3	.	once	ASSLGAGVSGELF
TRBJ2-7	TRBV2	TRBD1	.	ASRPGQSSYEQY